The 14 T cell receptor beta chains presented below share a single source sample, sequenced in a study of blood T cell repertoires in COVID-19. Assay used: immunoSEQ multiplex PCR; TCRdb lists only in-frame clones, some missing. Seen here are about 90,000 clones, 90% observed once, and the top ten hold about 5%. Sequences were obtained from peripheral blood. These receptors came from a man over 45 with acute or convalescent COVID-19.

The chain recombines TRBV30 with TRBJ2-2; the match to TRBD2 covers 13 bases. This CDR3 comprises 13 residues. With V trimmed by 1 base and J by 11 bases, 1 base remained unmatched. Germline V gives CDR1 GTSNPN, CDR2 SVGIG (reference sequence). The CDR3 nucleotides read TGTGCCTGGAGTGGACTAGCGGGAGGAGAGCTGTTTTTT. Protein sequence: CAWSGLAGGELFF. Full variable domain (rest looked up from reference TRBV30 and TRBJ2-2): SQTIHQWPATLVQPVGSPLSLECTVEGTSNPNLYWYRQAAGRGLQLLFYSVGIGQISSEVPQNLSASRPQDRQFILSSKKLLLSDSGFYLCAWSGLAGGELFFGEGSRLTVL.

The V and J genes are TRBV19 and TRBJ2-2, with TRBD2 as a possible D gene (6 bases). The germline CDR1 and CDR2 sequences are LNHDA and SQIVND (reference sequence). This CDR3 comprises 16 residues. Trimming removed 6 bases from V and 4 bases from J, with 18 bases in between. The CDR3 DNA is TGTGCCAGTAGGGGCTACGGCGGGGCAGGCACCGGGGAGCTGTTTTTT. Protein product: CASRGYGGAGTGELFF.

The rearrangement joins TRBV6-2 or TRBV6-3 to TRBJ2-1; 8 positions agree with TRBD2. The ends lost 2 bases at V and 9 bases at J; junction bases unmatched: 9. CDR1 is MNHEY and CDR2 is SVGEGT in the germline V gene. The CDR3 has 15 amino acids. CDR3 coding DNA: TGTGCCAGCAGTTACCTGAGCGGGAGTACAGGTGAGCAGTTCTTC. It yields the protein CASSYLSGSTGEQFF.

The rearrangement joins TRBV19 to TRBJ2-3; D ambiguous. The germline V gene has CDR1 LNHDA and CDR2 SQIVND (reference sequence). The CDR3 extends over 15 amino acids. Trimming stripped 5 bases from V and 0 bases from J, with 12 bases between. This chain's CDR3 is CASSLRHFSTDTQYF. The CDR3 nucleotides read TGTGCCAGTAGTCTTCGACATTTTAGCACAGATACGCAGTATTTT.

The V and J genes are TRBV28 and TRBJ1-5; a weak D match, TRBD1 (6 bases). With 5 bases removed from V and 1 base from J, the gap between germline ends came to 18 bases. CDR3 length: 17 residues. CDR1 and CDR2 (germline): MDHEN, SYDVKM. The DNA of the CDR3 is TGTGCCAGCAGTCCACTCAGGGGATTGGAAAGCAATCAGCCCCAGCATTTT. Its protein is CASSPLRGLESNQPQHF.

This clone was counted a few times. This rearrangement joins TRBV19 to TRBJ1-3; D is ambiguous. There are 12 residues in the CDR3. Trimming left V 7 bases short and J 4 bases short, with 8 bases between. The germline V gene has CDR1 LNHDA and CDR2 SQIVND (reference sequence). DNA of the CDR3: TGTGCCAGTAAAACAGACGGAAACACCATATATTTT. This gives the protein CASKTDGNTIYF.

The chain combines TRBV11-3 with TRBJ2-3, with 7 positions matching TRBD1. The J segment lost 3 bases and the V segment lost 3 bases, leaving 6 bases of the junction unmatched. The length of the CDR3 is 15 residues. Germline V CDR1 and CDR2: SGHNT, YENEEA. In DNA form, the CDR3 reads TGTGCCAGCAGCTTCCGACAGGGATCAACAGATACGCAGTATTTT. Protein sequence: CASSFRQGSTDTQYF.

The chain recombines TRBV27 with TRBJ1-2, with 8 bases lining up with TRBD1. With 6 bases clipped from V and 4 bases from J, the junction kept 4 bases outside the gene matches. Germline V gene lookup returns CDR1 MNHEY and CDR2 SMNVEV (reference sequence). The CDR3 runs to 13 residues. The CDR3 reads CASSPTGVYGYTF. The CDR3 bases are TGTGCCAGCAGCCCGACAGGGGTCTATGGCTACACCTTC.

The chain is built from TRBV11-2 and TRBJ2-7; the D is unclear. The CDR3 is 15 residues long. Germline values: CDR1 SGHAT, CDR2 FQNNGV. Trimming pared 3 bases from V and 0 bases from J, leaving 12 bases between. For the CDR3, the DNA is TGTGCCAGCAGCTTCCGACTTAGTCACTCCTACGAGCAGTACTTC. This sequence encodes CASSFRLSHSYEQYF.

The V and J genes are TRBV28 and TRBJ1-2, with D tentatively TRBD1 (5 bases). With 2 bases removed from V and 6 bases from J, the gap between germline ends came to 7 bases. This CDR3 spans 12 amino acids. Germline V lookup: CDR1 MDHEN, CDR2 SYDVKM. CDR3 DNA sequence: TGTGCCAGCAGTTTAAAGGGGAATGGCTACACCTTC. Translating it yields CASSLKGNGYTF.

This clone was counted between two and nine times. The chain carries TRBV18 and TRBJ1-5; D ambiguous. The CDR3 contains 13 residues. Germline CDR1 KGHSH, CDR2 LQKENI. The V gene lost 5 bases and the J gene lost 0 bases, with 5 bases spanning the gap. The CDR3 protein is CASSRLSNQPQHF. The CDR3 DNA sequence: TGTGCCAGCTCAAGACTTAGCAATCAGCCCCAGCATTTT.

The chain carries TRBV11-3 and TRBJ2-7; D may be TRBD1 (6 bases). The CDR3 spans 12 residues. Germline V CDR1 and CDR2: SGHNT, YENEEA. V lost 6 bases and J 6 bases, leaving 12 bases between the germline ends. In nucleotides, the CDR3 is TGTGCCAGCAGTATTGGGGGCGCCGAGCAGTACTTC. The encoded protein is CASSIGGAEQYF. Full variable domain (outside the CDR3, taken from reference TRBV11-3 and TRBJ2-7): EAGVVQSPRYKIIEKKQPVAFWCNPISGHNTLYWYLQNLGQGPELLIRYENEEAVDDSQLPKDRFSAERLKGVDSTLKIQPAELGDSAVYLCASSIGGAEQYFGPGTRLTVT.

The gene calls are TRBV6-6 and TRBJ1-1; no firm D call. Per the germline V gene, CDR1 is MNHNY and CDR2 is SVGAGI (reference sequence). This CDR3 has 13 residues. V dropped 2 bases and J dropped 2 bases, with 6 bases sitting between them. The CDR3 sequence: CASSYTGNTEAFF. The CDR3 DNA follows: TGTGCCAGCAGTTACACGGGTAACACTGAAGCTTTCTTT.

The chain joins TRBV30 to TRBJ1-2; D may be TRBD1 (6 bases). V lost 2 bases and J lost 7, with 14 bases in between. CDR3 length: 13 amino acids. Germline assignment: CDR1 GTSNPN and CDR2 SVGIG (reference sequence). In DNA, the CDR3 is TGTGCCTGGAGTAACGGGGGGCGGCGTGGCTACACCTTC. Protein product: CAWSNGGRRGYTF. The variable domain in full, completed from reference TRBV30 and TRBJ1-2, reads SQTIHQWPATLVQPVGSPLSLECTVEGTSNPNLYWYRQAAGRGLQLLFYSVGIGQISSEVPQNLSASRPQDRQFILSSKKLLLSDSGFYLCAWSNGGRRGYTFGSGTRLTVV.